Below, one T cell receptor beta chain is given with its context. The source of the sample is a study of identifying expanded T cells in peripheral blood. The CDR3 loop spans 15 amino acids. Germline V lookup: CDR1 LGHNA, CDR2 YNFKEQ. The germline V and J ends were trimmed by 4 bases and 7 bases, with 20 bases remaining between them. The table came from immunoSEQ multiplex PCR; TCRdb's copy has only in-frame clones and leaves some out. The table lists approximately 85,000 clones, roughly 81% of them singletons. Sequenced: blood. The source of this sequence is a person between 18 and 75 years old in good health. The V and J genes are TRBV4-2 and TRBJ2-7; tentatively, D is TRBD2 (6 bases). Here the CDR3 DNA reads TGTGCCAGCAGCCCGGGGGTAGGGGCGGAAGGTGAGCAGTACTTC. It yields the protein CASSPGVGAEGEQYF.